A single sample is the source of the 24 T cell receptor beta chains below, sequenced in a study of T cell responses to AZD1222 COVID-19 vaccine. TCRdb's copy holds only in-frame clones and misses some; the assay was immunoSEQ multiplex PCR. The profile shows about 96,000 clones, 85% to 90% of them singletons. This specimen was peripheral blood, taken on day 0 of AZD1222 vaccination. These receptors came from an adult in good health.

This clone was recorded only once. The chain uses TRBV5-1 and TRBJ2-5; D ambiguous. This CDR3 has 17 residues. Per the germline V gene, CDR1 is SGHRS and CDR2 is YFSETQ. The ends were cut back, 0 bases at V and 0 bases at J, with 15 bases in the middle. The CDR3 DNA follows: TGCGCCAGCAGCTTGGAGACATGGACCACTCACCAAGAGACCCAGTACTTC. This encodes CASSLETWTTHQETQYF. Combining the CDR3 with reference TRBV5-1 and TRBJ2-5 gives the whole variable domain KAGVTQTPRYLIKTRGQQVTLSCSPISGHRSVSWYQQTPGQGLQFLFEYFSETQRNKGNFPGRFSGRQFSNSRSEMNVSTLELGDSALYLCASSLETWTTHQETQYFGPGTRLLVL.

V and J are TRBV30 and TRBJ1-5; perhaps TRBD1 as D (6 bases). Trimming left V 3 bases short and J 3 bases short, with 9 bases between. The CDR3 contains 13 residues. CDR1 is GTSNPN, CDR2 SVGIG, per germline (reference sequence). This CDR3 is CAWSRDTNQPQHF. The CDR3 DNA reads TGTGCCTGGAGCCGGGACACCAATCAGCCCCAGCATTTT. The variable domain in full, with the rest retrieved from reference TRBV30 and TRBJ1-5, is SQTIHQWPATLVQPVGSPLSLECTVEGTSNPNLYWYRQAAGRGLQLLFYSVGIGQISSEVPQNLSASRPQDRQFILSSKKLLLSDSGFYLCAWSRDTNQPQHFGDGTRLSIL.

The chain is built from TRBV11-2 and TRBJ2-7; 8 nucleotides align to TRBD1. The CDR3 covers 15 residues. CDR1 is SGHAT and CDR2 is FQNNGV in the germline V gene. Losses at the gene ends were 4 bases for V and 1 base for J; bases not matched to a gene: 6. This CDR3 is CASSWRDRISYEQYF. In DNA, the CDR3 is TGTGCCAGCAGCTGGCGGGACAGGATATCCTACGAGCAGTACTTC.

The V gene is TRBV7-9, the J gene TRBJ2-1; 11 nucleotides match TRBD2. The V and J ends lost 2 bases and 13 bases, in that order; junction bases with no gene match: 19. CDR1 and CDR2 from the germline V gene are SEHNR and FQNEAQ (reference sequence). The CDR3 has 18 residues. CDR3: CASSLPDIGLAGPLFQFF. CDR3 sequence (DNA): TGTGCCAGCAGCTTACCGGACATAGGACTAGCGGGCCCCCTTTTTCAGTTCTTC.

The rearrangement links TRBV28 to TRBJ1-5; D is possibly TRBD1 (6 bases). CDR1 is MDHEN, CDR2 SYDVKM, per germline. The CDR3 spans 12 residues. Trimming shortened V by 5 bases and J by 5 bases, and 7 bases separated the two germline ends. The DNA of the CDR3 is TGTGCCAGCAGTACAGGGTATCAGCCCCAGCATTTT. Translation gives CASSTGYQPQHF.

The chain uses TRBV6-5 and TRBJ1-5; 12 bases map to TRBD1. Trimming at V came to 5 bases and at J to 5 bases, leaving 4 bases not matched to a gene. The CDR3 has 15 amino acids. CDR1 and CDR2 from the germline V gene are MNHEY and SVGAGI. In DNA form, the CDR3 reads TGTGCCAGCAGTCCCGGGACAGGGGGCTATCAGCCCCAGCATTTT. It yields the protein CASSPGTGGYQPQHF.

The sample holds one count of this clone. The chain carries TRBV7-2 and TRBJ2-7; D call uncertain. The V gene's germline CDR1 is SGHTA and CDR2 FQGNSA. The CDR3 spans 13 residues. V was pared by 2 bases and J by 12 bases, with 17 bases between. CDR3 DNA sequence: TGTGCCAGCAGCTTATTCCCATTTCAGGCAGGGTACTTC. This translates into CASSLFPFQAGYF.

This rearrangement joins TRBV7-2 to TRBJ2-7, with D possibly matching TRBD1 (5 bases). CDR1 and CDR2 (germline): SGHTA, FQGNSA. The CDR3 length is 13 residues. The V and J ends lost 4 bases and 0 bases respectively, with 7 bases between them. CDR3 sequence (DNA): TGTGCCAGCAGCTCAGACAGCTCCTACGAGCAGTACTTC. Its translation is CASSSDSSYEQYF. The full variable domain, with the rest looked up from reference TRBV7-2 and TRBJ2-7, is GAGVSQSPSNKVTEKGKDVELRCDPISGHTALYWYRQSLGQGLEFLIYFQGNSAPDKSGLPSDRFSAERTGGSVSTLTIQRTQQEDSAVYLCASSSDSSYEQYFGPGTRLTVT.

The chain is built from TRBV2 and TRBJ2-7; possibly TRBD1 for D (6 bases). V lost 0 bases and J 6 bases, leaving 12 bases between the germline ends. The CDR3 is 14 residues long. The germline CDR1 and CDR2 sequences are SNHLY and FYNNEI. CDR3 sequence: CASSEAPGRGEQYF. DNA for the CDR3: TGTGCCAGCAGTGAAGCGCCGGGCAGGGGCGAGCAGTACTTC.

J is TRBJ2-1 and V is TRBV19; TRBD1 matches at 9 bases. Per the germline V gene, CDR1 is LNHDA and CDR2 is SQIVND (reference sequence). Trimming removed 7 bases from V and 2 bases from J; junction bases left unmatched: 3. This CDR3 region has 14 residues. CDR3 in DNA: TGTGCCAGTAACAGGGGGCCCGCCTACAATGAGCAGTTCTTC. Amino acids: CASNRGPAYNEQFF.

V is TRBV11-2 and J is TRBJ1-2; weak D call: TRBD1 (5 bases). Germline V gives CDR1 SGHAT, CDR2 FQNNGV. Trimming left V 7 bases short and J 8 bases short, with 20 bases between. There are 14 residues in the CDR3. CDR3 loop: CASTHLGGRWGYTF. The CDR3 nucleotides read TGTGCCAGCACCCATCTCGGGGGTAGATGGGGCTACACCTTC.

The gene calls are TRBV19 and TRBJ1-5; no reliable D call. From germline, CDR1 is LNHDA and CDR2 SQIVND (reference sequence). V lost 0 bases to trimming and J lost 5 bases, with 14 bases between them. The CDR3 is made up of 16 amino acids. The DNA of the CDR3 is TGTGCCAGTAGTATAGAGAGAGGGAAGAGGGATCAGCCCCAGCATTTT. Translating gives CASSIERGKRDQPQHF.

The chain couples TRBV6-1 to TRBJ2-1; 10 nucleotides agree with TRBD2. The CDR3 runs to 18 residues. V lost 4 bases and J lost 0; bases outside the gene matches: 9. Germline V CDR1 and CDR2: MNHNS, SASEGT. This CDR3 reads CASSVTLAGGFSYNEQFF. The CDR3 nucleotides are TGTGCCAGCAGTGTTACTTTAGCGGGAGGCTTCTCCTACAATGAGCAGTTCTTC.

V and J are TRBV30 and TRBJ2-7; 7 bases are shared with TRBD2. Germline lookup yields CDR1 GTSNPN and CDR2 SVGIG (reference sequence). There are 14 residues in the CDR3. After removal of 5 bases from V and 1 base from J, the junction contained 8 bases not matched to a gene. In DNA, the CDR3 is TGTGCCTGGGCCCCAACAGCGGGATCCTACGAGCAGTACTTC. Its protein is CAWAPTAGSYEQYF.

This chain uses TRBV7-2 with TRBJ2-2; TRBD2 matches 7 bases. Germline-derived CDR1 and CDR2 are SGHTA and FQGNSA. This CDR3 is built from 16 residues. With 5 bases clipped from V and 4 bases from J, the junction kept 10 bases outside the gene matches. In DNA, the CDR3 is TGTGCCAGCAGCCCCCGTTGGGCGGGAGTCACCGGGGAGCTGTTTTTT. Its protein product is CASSPRWAGVTGELFF.

The rearrangement uses TRBV19 and TRBJ2-7, with unresolved D. This CDR3 is 12 amino acids long. Trimming shortened V by 1 base and J by 3 bases, and 4 bases separated the two germline ends. Germline CDR1 and CDR2: LNHDA and SQIVND (reference sequence). The CDR3, as DNA: TGTGCCAGTAGTATAGGGAACTACGAGCAGTACTTC. Translating gives CASSIGNYEQYF.

The chain recombines TRBV5-4 with TRBJ2-7; maybe TRBD2 (5 bases). CDR1 and CDR2 from the germline V gene are SGHNT and YYREEE (reference sequence). The V end lost 4 bases, the J end lost 3 bases, and 14 bases lay between the germline ends. This CDR3 is 14 amino acids long. The DNA of the CDR3 is TGTGCCAGCAGCGGCTCCTCCGCGGGCTACGAGCAGTACTTC. Protein: CASSGSSAGYEQYF.

The chain couples TRBV19 to TRBJ2-7; tentative D call: TRBD1 (6 bases). This CDR3 has 14 amino acids. Trimming removed 5 bases at V and 4 bases at J, with 15 bases between. In germline, CDR1 is LNHDA, CDR2 SQIVND (reference sequence). The CDR3 coding sequence is TGTGCCAGTAGTCGGGGCCAGGGGCCTTACGAGCAGTACTTC. Protein product: CASSRGQGPYEQYF.

The rearrangement joins TRBV3-1 (or the pseudogene TRBV3-2) to TRBJ2-3, with TRBD2 matching 8 bases. The CDR3 totals 16 residues. Germline assignment: CDR1 LGHDT and CDR2 YNNKEL (reference sequence). The junction had 11 bases not matched to a gene; V was cut back by 5 bases and J by 4 bases. The CDR3 region has the DNA TGTGCCAGCAGCTACGGGGGCGGGAGGTTCCCAGATACGCAGTATTTT. Translation gives CASSYGGGRFPDTQYF.

The chain has TRBV4-3 and TRBJ2-3; 7 bases agree with TRBD1. Trimming at V came to 3 bases and at J to 6 bases, leaving 12 bases not matched to a gene. Germline assignment: CDR1 LGHNA and CDR2 YSLEER. The length of the CDR3 is 16 residues. CDR3 in amino acids: CASSHTGTALLDTQYF. The CDR3 coding sequence is TGCGCCAGCAGCCACACTGGGACAGCCCTTTTGGATACGCAGTATTTT.

This clone was picked up one time. The chain combines TRBV5-4 with TRBJ2-7; D possibly corresponds to TRBD2 (5 bases). The CDR3 sequence is 13 residues long. Germline values: CDR1 SGHNT, CDR2 YYREEE (reference sequence). V lost 5 bases to trimming and J lost 3 bases, with 12 bases between them. The CDR3 loop reads CASSLLRGYEQYF. CDR3 bases: TGTGCCAGCAGTTTGCTTCGGGGCTACGAGCAGTACTTC.

The rearrangement uses TRBV19 and TRBJ2-7, with a possible D match to TRBD1 (6 bases). The CDR3 loop spans 14 amino acids. CDR1 LNHDA and CDR2 SQIVND come from the germline V gene (reference sequence). Trimming took off 5 bases at V and 6 bases at J, with 17 bases between the two ends. This chain's CDR3 is CASSPQGMLGEQYF. The DNA of the CDR3 is TGTGCCAGTAGTCCGCAGGGGATGCTGGGCGAGCAGTACTTC. The variable domain in full, completed from reference TRBV19 and TRBJ2-7, reads DGGITQSPKYLFRKEGQNVTLSCEQNLNHDAMYWYRQDPGQGLRLIYYSQIVNDFQKGDIAEGYSVSREKKESFPLTVTSAQKNPTAFYLCASSPQGMLGEQYFGPGTRLTVT.

This sequence joins TRBV6-5 and TRBJ2-7; the match to TRBD1 covers 8 bases. Germline V gene sequence: CDR1 MNHEY, CDR2 SVGAGI. The length of the CDR3 is 14 residues. With 4 bases clipped from V and 7 bases from J, the junction kept 9 bases outside the gene matches. CDR3 amino acids: CASSSGTGLWEQYF. In DNA, the CDR3 is TGTGCCAGCAGTTCCGGGACAGGACTGTGGGAGCAGTACTTC.

The chain is built from TRBV30 and TRBJ2-4, with D unresolved. Germline lookup yields CDR1 GTSNPN and CDR2 SVGIG (reference sequence). V was shortened by 1 base and J by 0 bases, with 13 bases between the two germline ends. This CDR3 contains 16 residues. The CDR3 DNA reads TGTGCCTGGAGTGCCACAAAATTGGGAGCCAAAAACATTCAGTACTTC. Translation gives CAWSATKLGAKNIQYF.